A selection of T cell receptor beta chains follows, all from one sample in a study of T cell changes during pregnancy in multiple sclerosis. Clones were sequenced by immunoSEQ multiplex PCR, and TCRdb holds only the in-frame ones, with some missing. The table has about 28,000 clones, roughly 91% seen once. Specimen: CD4+ T cells from peripheral blood mononuclear cells, collected in the first trimester of pregnancy. The receptors here all came from a female donor in good health, enrolled as a control in a pregnancy study. The CDR3 runs from the conserved cysteine through the conserved F or W. A D gene is named only where the DNA matches it firmly. Size tells how often a clone was seen (once, few, many) or the class of an expanded clone, and some rows leave it out.

v_gene	j_gene	abundance	d_gene	CDR3nt	CDR3aa
TRBV6-1	TRBJ2-7	-	-	TGTGCCAGCAGTGAAACGGGCTCCTACGAGCAGTACTTC	CASSETGSYEQYF
TRBV6-5	TRBJ1-2	-	TRBD1	TGTGCCAGCAGTTCCGTGACAGGGACCCCCTATGGCTACACCTTC	CASSSVTGTPYGYTF
TRBV5-6	TRBJ1-1	-	-	TGTGCCAGCAGCTCGCAGGGGCTTTGGGGCACTGAAGCTTTCTTT	CASSSQGLWGTEAFF
TRBV11-2	TRBJ2-2	-	TRBD1	TGTGCCAGCAGCTTAGTACAGGGGGCTGCCGGGGAGCTGTTTTTT	CASSLVQGAAGELFF
TRBV21-1	TRBJ2-3	-	-	TGTGCCAGCAGCAAAGATCCGGGACAGGGAGTTGCTAGCACAGATACGCAGTATTTT	CASSKDPGQGVASTDTQYF
TRBV6-1	TRBJ1-3	once	TRBD1	TGTGCCAGCAGATTGAAGGGGGCGGAAGGAAACACCATATATTTT	CASRLKGAEGNTIYF
TRBV25-1	TRBJ2-3	-	-	TGTGCCAGCAGTGCCTATGGTGGCACAGATACGCAGTATTTT	CASSAYGGTDTQYF
TRBV4-2	TRBJ2-7	-	TRBD2	TGTGCCAGCAGCCAGACGACTAGCGGGGGGAAACACGAGCAGTACTTC	CASSQTTSGGKHEQYF
TRBV4-1	TRBJ2-7	-	-	TGCGCCAGCAGCCAAGAGTCAGGGATCGTGTACGAGCAGTACTTC	CASSQESGIVYEQYF
TRBV4-2	TRBJ2-5	-	TRBD2	TGTGCCAGCAGCCAAGATTGGACTAGGCAAGAGACCCAGTACTTC	CASSQDWTRQETQYF
TRBV5-1	TRBJ2-3	-	TRBD2	TGCGCCAGCAGCTTGGATAGTGGCGGGGGGGGAGATACGCAGTATTTT	CASSLDSGGGGDTQYF
TRBV6-9	TRBJ2-1	-	-	TGTGCCAGCAGTAAAACTAGGTCTGGGCAGTTCTTC	CASSKTRSGQFF
TRBV7-2	TRBJ2-1	-	TRBD1	TGTGCCAGCAGCAGCTCGCGGGACAGGGGGGATGAGCAGTTCTTC	CASSSSRDRGDEQFF
TRBV4-1	TRBJ2-5	-	TRBD2	TGCGCCAGCAGCCAGCAACCTAGCGGGGGGGAAGAGACCCAGTACTTC	CASSQQPSGGEETQYF
TRBV2	TRBJ1-3	-	TRBD1	TGTGCCAGCAGTGTCGAGTGGACAGGGGGATTGGGCACTGGAAACACCATATATTTT	CASSVEWTGGLGTGNTIYF
TRBV28	TRBJ2-7	-	-	TGTGCCAGCAGTATTCAGGCGAACTCCTACGAGCAGTACTTC	CASSIQANSYEQYF
TRBV18	TRBJ2-1	few	-	TGTGCCAGCTCACCATCGGTCGGGAGTTCCTACAATGAGCAGTTCTTC	CASSPSVGSSYNEQFF
TRBV29-1	TRBJ1-4	few	-	TGCAGCGTTGCGGGGGGCATAGGAGAAAAACTGTTTTTT	CSVAGGIGEKLFF
TRBV7-7	TRBJ2-5	-	-	TGTGCTAGCAGCTTGAGACTGGGGGCCCAAGAGACCCAGTACTTC	CASSLRLGAQETQYF
TRBV19	TRBJ1-1	few	-	TGTGCCAGTAGTATAGCGACACAGAACACTGAAGCTTTCTTT	CASSIATQNTEAFF
TRBV2	TRBJ1-5	-	-	TGTGCCAGCAGGGCCGCGGGCTATCAGCCCCAGCATTTT	CASRAAGYQPQHF
TRBV19	TRBJ2-7	-	-	TGTGCCAGTAGTCCCCCGGAGGCGGGACCTTACGAGCAGTACTTC	CASSPPEAGPYEQYF
TRBV28	TRBJ2-3	-	TRBD2	TGTGCCAGCAGTCTAGCGGGGGGAACAGATACGCAGTATTTT	CASSLAGGTDTQYF
TRBV4-3	TRBJ2-3	-	-	TGCGCCAGCAGCCTCCAGTTGACTAGCACAGATACGCAGTATTTT	CASSLQLTSTDTQYF
TRBV21-1	TRBJ2-1	-	-	TGTGCCAGCAGCAATCGAGGGGGTCACGCCTACAATGAGCAGTTCTTC	CASSNRGGHAYNEQFF
TRBV6-6	TRBJ1-6	-	-	TGTGCCAGCAGTTATCTAACAGACAATTCACCCCTCCACTTT	CASSYLTDNSPLHF
TRBV7-2	TRBJ2-7	-	TRBD2	TGTGCCAGCAGCTTTCTTAGCGGGGGGGCGATTCTCGAGCAGTACTTC	CASSFLSGGAILEQYF
TRBV4-2	TRBJ2-3	-	TRBD2	TGTGCCAGCAGCCAAGATCCACCTAGCGGGACGAGCACAGATACGCAGTATTTT	CASSQDPPSGTSTDTQYF
TRBV7-6	TRBJ2-3	-	-	TGTGCCAGCAGCTTGGGGGGACCCACAGATACGCAGTATTTT	CASSLGGPTDTQYF
TRBV28	TRBJ1-1	-	-	TGTGCCAGCCGCCTGGGAGGGAACACTGAAGCTTTCTTT	CASRLGGNTEAFF
TRBV29-1	TRBJ2-5	-	-	TGCAGCGTTGAATACTTTGGACTAACGAGCGTTTATTCGCAAGAGACCCAGTACTTC	CSVEYFGLTSVYSQETQYF
TRBV30	TRBJ2-5	-	-	TGTGCCTGGAGACAAATAGAGACCCAGTACTTC	CAWRQIETQYF
TRBV7-9	TRBJ2-2	-	TRBD2	TGTGCCAGCAGCTTACGGGAGGGCCGAGCCGGGGAGCTGTTTTTT	CASSLREGRAGELFF
TRBV18	TRBJ1-2	-	TRBD1	TGTGCCAGCTCACCCGACAGGGCCGTCTATGGCTACACCTTC	CASSPDRAVYGYTF
TRBV4-1	TRBJ2-3	-	-	TGCGCCAGCAGCCAACGTCCCTTGGGCGCAGATACGCAGTATTTT	CASSQRPLGADTQYF
TRBV29-1	TRBJ2-2	-	TRBD2	TGCAGCGTTGGAGCGGGGGCCCTGGGAGGCACCGGGGAGCTGTTTTTT	CSVGAGALGGTGELFF
TRBV30	TRBJ2-3	-	-	TGTGCCTGGAATGAGGGGGGCACAGATACGCAGTATTTT	CAWNEGGTDTQYF
TRBV5-8	TRBJ2-7	-	TRBD1	TGTGCCAGCAGCTTGTCCGGACAGGGGACGGAGCAGTACTTC	CASSLSGQGTEQYF
TRBV7-3	TRBJ2-1	-	TRBD2	TGTGCCAGCAGCTTAGGTAGCGGGAAATACAATGAGCAGTTCTTC	CASSLGSGKYNEQFF
TRBV7-3	TRBJ2-2	-	-	TGTGCCAGCAGCCCAGGGGCCGGGGAGCTGTTTTTT	CASSPGAGELFF
TRBV5-4	TRBJ1-2	-	TRBD1	TGTGCCAGCAGCTCAGACAGGGGGCAGGGTGGCTACACCTTC	CASSSDRGQGGYTF
TRBV5-8	TRBJ1-1	-	-	TGTGCCAGCAGCCCAAGACAGGCCATGAACACTGAAGCTTTCTTT	CASSPRQAMNTEAFF
TRBV18	TRBJ2-5	-	TRBD2	TGTGCCAGCTCACCATCCGCGGGGGGCCAAGAGACCCAGTACTTC	CASSPSAGGQETQYF
TRBV4-1	TRBJ2-2	once	TRBD2	TGCGCCAGCAGCAGCGGGGGGAACACCGGGGAGCTGTTTTTT	CASSSGGNTGELFF
TRBV27	TRBJ2-3	-	TRBD2	TGTGCCAGCAGCTCATGGACTAGGTTTGCAGATACGCAGTATTTT	CASSSWTRFADTQYF
TRBV10-2	TRBJ2-5	-	-	TGCGCCAGCCAGGGGTTCGTAGAGACCCAGTACTTC	CASQGFVETQYF
TRBV2	TRBJ2-4	-	-	TGTGCCAGCAGGAGTTTCCAAGGGGTCCAAAACATTCAGTACTTC	CASRSFQGVQNIQYF
TRBV10-3	TRBJ1-3	-	-	TGTGCCATCAGTGAGTCGTCGGACTTAAGAAACACCATATATTTT	CAISESSDLRNTIYF
TRBV7-6	TRBJ2-1	-	TRBD1	TGTGCCAGCAGCTTAGGGGCCGGGACAGGGGTCGAGCAGTTCTTC	CASSLGAGTGVEQFF
TRBV7-6	TRBJ1-6	few	TRBD1	TGTGCCAGCAAGTCGGGACAGTATAATTCACCCCTCCACTTT	CASKSGQYNSPLHF
TRBV6-5	TRBJ2-5	-	TRBD1	TGTGCCAGCAGCGGGACAGGGGAAACCCAGTACTTC	CASSGTGETQYF
TRBV28	TRBJ2-7	-	TRBD2	TGTGCCAGCAGCCCGGCGGGAGCGGGGGACTACGAGCAGTACTTC	CASSPAGAGDYEQYF